One and the same sample provided the 27 T cell receptor beta chains below, sequenced in a study of blood T cell repertoires in COVID-19. The table came from immunoSEQ multiplex PCR; TCRdb's copy has only in-frame clones and leaves some out. Among 100,000 to 110,000 clones listed, roughly 85% were seen once. Sequencing was carried out using peripheral blood. These receptors came from a man between 70 and 80 years old with active or convalescent COVID-19.

This chain connects TRBV6-2 or TRBV6-3 to TRBJ2-1; D is possibly TRBD2 (6 bases). Trimming took off 4 bases at V and 7 bases at J, with 20 bases between the two ends. The length of the CDR3 is 16 residues. Germline values: CDR1 MNHEY, CDR2 SVGEGT. The CDR3 here is CASSFLGGVSMNEQFF. The CDR3 bases are TGTGCCAGCAGTTTTCTAGGAGGGGTTTCGATGAATGAGCAGTTCTTC.

The chain carries TRBV4-2 and TRBJ1-4; D may be TRBD1 (6 bases). The V end lost 2 bases, the J end lost 3 bases, and 10 bases lay between the germline ends. This CDR3 has 15 residues. Germline-derived CDR1 and CDR2 are LGHNA and YNFKEQ. CDR3: CASSQNRVANEKLFF. The CDR3 DNA sequence: TGTGCCAGCAGCCAAAACAGGGTGGCTAATGAAAAACTGTTTTTT.

This clone was seen just once. The CDR3 here is CAISEMGRNYGYTF. The CDR3 nucleotides read TGTGCCATCAGTGAGATGGGCAGGAACTATGGCTACACCTTC. V usage is TRBV10-3 and J usage is TRBJ1-2, with no clear D. The CDR3 covers 14 residues. Germline-derived CDR1 and CDR2 are ENHRY and SYGVKD. Trimming cost V 2 bases and J 2 bases, with 9 bases left between them.

Ten or more counts support this clone. Relative to the germline gene, one junction end is altered; a read error may explain this. The same CDR3 can be traced to other DNA sequences in this sample. The V gene is TRBV30, the J gene TRBJ2-3; 7 positions match TRBD1. The germline V gene encodes CDR1 GTSNPN and CDR2 SVGIG (reference sequence). This CDR3 region has 13 residues. In nucleotides, the CDR3 is TGTGCCTGGAGTGTAGGGGGCACGGATACGCAGTATTTT. This codes for CAWSVGGTDTQYF.

The chain joins TRBV6-2 or TRBV6-3 to TRBJ1-1; weak D call: TRBD1 (5 bases). The length of the CDR3 is 12 residues. The germline V and J ends were trimmed by 4 bases and 5 bases, with 8 bases remaining between them. The germline CDR1 and CDR2 sequences are MNHEY and SVGEGT. The chain's CDR3 is CASSSGGTEAFF. CDR3 bases: TGTGCCAGCAGTTCGGGGGGTACTGAAGCTTTCTTT.

V and J are TRBV30 and TRBJ1-2, with D unresolved. Per germline, CDR1 GTSNPN and CDR2 SVGIG (reference sequence). V shed 3 bases and J shed 5 bases, with 10 bases lying between them. The CDR3 sequence is 12 residues long. The CDR3 protein is CAWRSVNYGYTF. Written as DNA, the CDR3 is TGTGCCTGGAGATCGGTGAATTATGGCTACACCTTC.

The chain uses TRBV4-1 and TRBJ1-2; the D gene is possibly TRBD1 (6 bases). The CDR3 covers 14 residues. V was shortened by 0 bases and J by 3 bases, with 8 bases between the two germline ends. CDR1 and CDR2 (germline): MGHRA, YSYEKL. This chain's CDR3 is CASSQEQGDYGYTF. In nucleotides, the CDR3 is TGCGCCAGCAGCCAAGAACAGGGAGACTATGGCTACACCTTC.

The chain combines TRBV4-1 with TRBJ1-6; 8 bases are a match to TRBD1. J lost 8 bases, V lost 4 bases, and 7 bases had no gene match. This CDR3 is built from 15 residues. Germline values: CDR1 MGHRA, CDR2 YSYEKL. The CDR3 is CASSLGGQGDSPLHF. In DNA, the CDR3 is TGCGCCAGCAGCCTAGGAGGACAGGGAGATTCACCCCTCCACTTT.

The chain recombines TRBV4-2 with TRBJ2-5; 16 bases are shared with TRBD2. The CDR3 is made up of 18 amino acids. V trimming: 4 bases; J trimming: 3 bases; junction bases outside the gene matches: 8. CDR1 and CDR2 (germline): LGHNA, YNFKEQ. In DNA, the CDR3 is TGTGCCAGCAGCCCGGGACTAGCGGGGGGGAAGTTTAAAGAGACCCAGTACTTC. It is translated as CASSPGLAGGKFKETQYF.

This clone was found a few times. The chain joins TRBV13 to TRBJ1-1; D is possibly TRBD1 (5 bases). Trimming cost V 2 bases and J 0 bases, with 16 bases left between them. This CDR3 contains 17 residues. In germline, CDR1 is PRHDT, CDR2 FYEKMQ (reference sequence). CDR3 residues: CASSLRVGAAMNTEAFF. The CDR3, as DNA: TGTGCCAGCAGCTTACGGGTAGGGGCCGCTATGAACACTGAAGCTTTCTTT.

V usage is TRBV7-2 and J usage is TRBJ2-1; possible D gene TRBD1, 6 bases. The CDR3 totals 13 residues. Germline lookup yields CDR1 SGHTA and CDR2 FQGNSA. V was shortened by 3 bases and J by 6 bases, with 9 bases between the two germline ends. CDR3 residues: CASSLGAGNEQFF. For the CDR3, the DNA is TGTGCCAGCAGCTTGGGGGCGGGCAATGAGCAGTTCTTC. The full variable domain, in which reference TRBV7-2 and TRBJ2-1 provide the parts outside the CDR3, is GAGVSQSPSNKVTEKGKDVELRCDPISGHTALYWYRQSLGQGLEFLIYFQGNSAPDKSGLPSDRFSAERTGGSVSTLTIQRTQQEDSAVYLCASSLGAGNEQFFGPGTRLTVL.

The J gene is TRBJ2-5, the V gene TRBV7-5; the listed D gene, TRBD1, was not tested against the DNA. TRBV7-5 corresponds to a pseudogene. The CDR3 covers 17 residues. The CDR3 region has the DNA TGTGCCAGAACCCTTACGGGTGCGGGACAGTCCCAAGAGACCCAGTACTTC. This encodes CARTLTGAGQSQETQYF.

This clone was observed a handful of times. The junction departs from germline at one end; a sequencing error may be responsible. The V and J genes are TRBV7-7 and TRBJ2-3; the D gene is possibly TRBD1 (5 bases). The CDR3 length is 13 residues. Looked up from germline, CDR1 is SSHAT and CDR2 is FNYEAQ (reference sequence). This chain's CDR3 is CASSLGLDDTQYF. Written as DNA, the CDR3 is TGTGCTAGCAGCTTGGGGCTCGACGATACGCAGTATTTT.

This rearrangement joins TRBV2 to TRBJ2-3; 10 bases are a match to TRBD2. Germline loops: CDR1 SNHLY, CDR2 FYNNEI. V lost 3 bases to trimming and J lost 3 bases; unmatched junction nucleotides: 3. This CDR3 comprises 15 residues. The CDR3 protein is CASSELAGVTDTQYF. In DNA form, the CDR3 reads TGTGCCAGCAGTGAGCTAGCGGGAGTTACAGATACGCAGTATTTT.

The rearrangement uses TRBV6-5 and TRBJ2-1; 8 nucleotides match TRBD1. V lost 7 bases to trimming and J lost 4 bases; unmatched junction nucleotides: 6. The CDR3 consists of 14 residues. Germline V lookup: CDR1 MNHEY, CDR2 SVGAGI. Here the CDR3 reads CASTGQATYNEQFF. The CDR3 DNA reads as TGTGCCAGCACGGGACAGGCGACATACAATGAGCAGTTCTTC.

The gene calls are TRBV18 and TRBJ2-7; TRBD2 aligns across 9 bases. This CDR3 region has 15 residues. Trimming cost V 0 bases and J 9 bases; bases outside gene matches: 9. Germline CDR1 is KGHSH and CDR2 is LQKENI. The CDR3 DNA reads as TGTGCCAGCTCACCACCGTCTAGCGGGATCGGAGGGCAGTACTTC. Amino acid sequence: CASSPPSSGIGGQYF.

J is TRBJ1-4 and V is TRBV6-5; TRBD1 agrees at 7 bases. J lost 0 bases, V lost 6 bases, and 4 bases had no gene match. The germline gives CDR1 MNHEY, CDR2 SVGAGI. The CDR3 covers 15 residues. CDR3 residues: CASRSTGATNEKLFF. DNA for the CDR3: TGTGCCAGCAGGTCAACAGGGGCAACTAATGAAAAACTGTTTTTT.

This clone has a count of ten or more. The chain has TRBV5-1 and TRBJ2-1, with a tentative D call TRBD1 (6 bases). Per the germline V gene, CDR1 is SGHRS and CDR2 is YFSETQ. The CDR3 is 18 amino acids. V lost 1 base, J lost 4 bases, and 21 bases lay in between. Here the CDR3 DNA reads TGCGCCAGCAGCTTGAACGCACAGGGCTCCATGGGTTACAATGAGCAGTTCTTC. Translation: CASSLNAQGSMGYNEQFF.

The J gene is TRBJ1-4, the V gene TRBV5-8; no clear D gene. CDR3 size: 15 residues. Germline V gene data show CDR1 as SGHTS and CDR2 as YDEGEE. Between the trimmed V and J ends, which lost 5 bases and 7 bases, there was a span of 18 bases. CDR3 sequence: CASSPFRGEGEKLFF. The CDR3 DNA is TGTGCCAGCAGTCCTTTCCGCGGAGAGGGTGAAAAACTGTTTTTT.

In its sample, this clone was seen a few times. The chain combines TRBV4-2 with TRBJ1-4, with TRBD1 as a possible D gene (6 bases). Germline lookup yields CDR1 LGHNA and CDR2 YNFKEQ. CDR3 length: 18 amino acids. V lost 0 bases to trimming and J lost 3 bases, with 17 bases between them. The CDR3 sequence: CASSQEQGATGPNEKLFF. The CDR3 bases are TGTGCCAGCAGCCAAGAACAAGGGGCGACAGGACCTAATGAAAAACTGTTTTTT.

The genes are TRBV14 and TRBJ2-1, with 8 bases that match TRBD1. The CDR3 covers 18 residues. CDR1 and CDR2 (germline): SGHDN, FVKESK. Trimming cost V 0 bases and J 6 bases; bases outside gene matches: 13. The DNA of the CDR3 is TGTGCCAGCAGCCAAGATCGAGGCCGGGACAGGAGGACCAATGAGCAGTTCTTC. It encodes CASSQDRGRDRRTNEQFF.

The chain carries TRBV5-5 and TRBJ2-7, with D possibly TRBD2 on 7 matching bases. Germline V gives CDR1 SGHKS, CDR2 YYEKEE (reference sequence). This CDR3 region has 16 residues. V lost 4 bases and J 0 bases, leaving 17 bases between the germline ends. The CDR3 DNA reads TGTGCCAGCAGCCTCCGGGGGGCCCCCCTCTCCTACGAGCAGTACTTC. This translates into CASSLRGAPLSYEQYF. Filled out from reference TRBV5-5 and TRBJ2-7, the complete variable domain reads DAGVTQSPTHLIKTRGQQVTLRCSPISGHKSVSWYQQVLGQGPQFIFQYYEKEERGRGNFPDRFSARQFPNYSSELNVNALLLGDSALYLCASSLRGAPLSYEQYFGPGTRLTVT.

The chain combines TRBV19 with TRBJ2-7, with 9 bases identical to TRBD2. Per germline, CDR1 LNHDA and CDR2 SQIVND (reference sequence). The junction had 5 bases not matched to a gene; V was cut back by 4 bases and J by 1 base. This CDR3 region has 15 residues. The CDR3 coding sequence is TGTGCCAGTAGTAGGCGGGAGGGAGTATCCTACGAGCAGTACTTC. Protein: CASSRREGVSYEQYF.

The chain recombines TRBV27 with TRBJ2-2; tentative D call: TRBD1 (5 bases). Trimming stripped 3 bases from V and 0 bases from J, with 8 bases between. The CDR3 consists of 15 residues. Germline-derived CDR1 and CDR2 are MNHEY and SMNVEV (reference sequence). The CDR3 here is CASSLGRANTGELFF. For the CDR3, the DNA is TGTGCCAGCAGTTTGGGCAGGGCGAACACCGGGGAGCTGTTTTTT.

The rearrangement joins TRBV6-1 to TRBJ2-6; D gene unclear. The germline V and J ends were trimmed by 3 bases and 0 bases, with 3 bases remaining between them. Germline loops: CDR1 MNHNS, CDR2 SASEGT. This CDR3 region has 14 residues. The CDR3 sequence: CASSEASGANVLTF. The DNA of the CDR3 is TGTGCCAGCAGTGAGGCCTCTGGGGCCAACGTCCTGACTTTC.

The chain joins TRBV2 to TRBJ1-1; 7 nucleotides align to TRBD1. Germline assignment: CDR1 SNHLY and CDR2 FYNNEI. This CDR3 is 14 amino acids long. Unmatched junction bases numbered 8, after V lost 7 bases and J lost 3 bases. CDR3 in amino acids: CASTKTGSYTEAFF. In DNA form, the CDR3 reads TGTGCCAGCACCAAGACAGGGTCCTACACTGAAGCTTTCTTT.

The gene calls are TRBV29-1 and TRBJ1-5, with D possibly being TRBD1 (6 bases). Germline V gene sequence: CDR1 SQVTM, CDR2 ANQGSEA. This CDR3 has 12 amino acids. V was trimmed by 4 bases and J by 6 bases, leaving 10 bases between them. CDR3 sequence (DNA): TGCAGCGTTGCGGGGGGCGGTCAGCCCCAGCATTTT. Protein: CSVAGGGQPQHF.